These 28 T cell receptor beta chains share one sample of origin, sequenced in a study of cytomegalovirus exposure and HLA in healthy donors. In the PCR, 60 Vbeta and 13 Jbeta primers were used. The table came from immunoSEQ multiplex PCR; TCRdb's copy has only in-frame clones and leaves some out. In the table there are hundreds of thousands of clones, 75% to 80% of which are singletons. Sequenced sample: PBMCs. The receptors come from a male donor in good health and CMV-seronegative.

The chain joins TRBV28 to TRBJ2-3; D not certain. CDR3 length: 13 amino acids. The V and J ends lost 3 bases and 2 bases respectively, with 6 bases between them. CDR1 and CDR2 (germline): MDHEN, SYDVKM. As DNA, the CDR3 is TGTGCCAGCAGTTTTCCATTCACAGATACGCAGTATTTT. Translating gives CASSFPFTDTQYF.

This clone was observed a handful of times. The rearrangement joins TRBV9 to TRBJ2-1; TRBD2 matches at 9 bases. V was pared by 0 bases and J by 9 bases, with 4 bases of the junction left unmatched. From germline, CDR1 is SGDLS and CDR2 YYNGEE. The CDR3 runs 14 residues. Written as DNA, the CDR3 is TGTGCCAGCAGCGTAGCGCGGGGGGGTGGTGAGCAGTTCTTC. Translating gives CASSVARGGGEQFF.

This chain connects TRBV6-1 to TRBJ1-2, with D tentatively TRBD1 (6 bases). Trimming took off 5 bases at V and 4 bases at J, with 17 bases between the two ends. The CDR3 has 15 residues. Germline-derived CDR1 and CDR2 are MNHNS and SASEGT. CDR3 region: CASSPTGTSAYGYTF. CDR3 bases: TGTGCCAGCAGTCCCACAGGGACTAGCGCCTATGGCTACACCTTC.

This CDR3 reads CAISEWSEETQYF. CDR3 DNA: TGTGCCATCAGTGAGTGGAGTGAGGAGACCCAGTACTTC. The V gene is TRBV10-3, the J gene TRBJ2-5; D is unresolved. With 1 base removed from V and 5 bases from J, the gap between germline ends came to 8 bases. Germline CDR1 reads ENHRY; CDR2 reads SYGVKD. The CDR3 runs 13 residues.

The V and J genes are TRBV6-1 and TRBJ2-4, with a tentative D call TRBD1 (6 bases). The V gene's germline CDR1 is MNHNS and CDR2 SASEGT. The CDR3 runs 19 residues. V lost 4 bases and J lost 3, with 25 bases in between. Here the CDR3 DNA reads TGTGCCAGCAGTGGCACATTGGGACAACGTATTACGGGCAAAAACATTCAGTACTTC. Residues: CASSGTLGQRITGKNIQYF.

DNA of the CDR3: TGTGCCAGCACCAGTAGGGGACAGGGAGAAGCTTTCTTT. It yields the protein CASTSRGQGEAFF. The chain couples TRBV19 to TRBJ1-1; 9 nucleotides match TRBD1. Germline V gene lookup returns CDR1 LNHDA and CDR2 SQIVND (reference sequence). The CDR3 spans 13 residues. Germline trimming cut 9 bases from V and 8 bases from J; bases unmatched to any gene: 10.

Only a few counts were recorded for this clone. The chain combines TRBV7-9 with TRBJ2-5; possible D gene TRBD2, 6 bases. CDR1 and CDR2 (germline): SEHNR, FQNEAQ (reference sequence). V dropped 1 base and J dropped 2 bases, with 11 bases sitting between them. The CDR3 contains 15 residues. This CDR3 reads CASSLVFGGQETQYF. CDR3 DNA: TGTGCCAGCAGCTTAGTGTTTGGGGGGCAAGAGACCCAGTACTTC. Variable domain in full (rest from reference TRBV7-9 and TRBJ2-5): DTGVSQNPRHKITKRGQNVTFRCDPISEHNRLYWYRQTLGQGPEFLTYFQNEAQLEKSRLLSDRFSAERPKGSFSTLEIQRTEQGDSAMYLCASSLVFGGQETQYFGPGTRLLVL.

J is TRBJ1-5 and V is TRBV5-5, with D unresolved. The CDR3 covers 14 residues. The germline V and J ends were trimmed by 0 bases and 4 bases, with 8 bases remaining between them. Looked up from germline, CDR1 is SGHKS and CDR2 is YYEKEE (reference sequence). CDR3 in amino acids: CASSLGGGNQPQHF. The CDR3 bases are TGTGCCAGCAGCTTGGGCGGAGGAAATCAGCCCCAGCATTTT. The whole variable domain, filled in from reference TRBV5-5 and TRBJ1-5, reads DAGVTQSPTHLIKTRGQQVTLRCSPISGHKSVSWYQQVLGQGPQFIFQYYEKEERGRGNFPDRFSARQFPNYSSELNVNALLLGDSALYLCASSLGGGNQPQHFGDGTRLSIL.

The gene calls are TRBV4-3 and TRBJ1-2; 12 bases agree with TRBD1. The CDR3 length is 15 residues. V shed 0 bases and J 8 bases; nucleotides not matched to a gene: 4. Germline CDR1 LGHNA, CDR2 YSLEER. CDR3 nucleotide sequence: TGCGCCAGCAGCCAAGACGGGACAGGGGGCTGGGGCTACACCTTC. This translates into CASSQDGTGGWGYTF.

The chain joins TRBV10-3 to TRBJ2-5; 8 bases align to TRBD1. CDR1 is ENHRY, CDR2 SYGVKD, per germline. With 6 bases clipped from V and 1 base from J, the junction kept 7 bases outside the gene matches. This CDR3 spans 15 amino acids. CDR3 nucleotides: TGTGCCATCAGCAACAGGGGGGACCCCCAAGAGACCCAGTACTTC. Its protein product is CAISNRGDPQETQYF.

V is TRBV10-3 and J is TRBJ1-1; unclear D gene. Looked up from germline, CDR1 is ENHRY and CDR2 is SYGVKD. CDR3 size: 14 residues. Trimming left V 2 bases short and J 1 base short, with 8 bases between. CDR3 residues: CAISEPSPNTEAFF. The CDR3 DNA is TGTGCCATCAGTGAGCCCAGTCCGAACACTGAAGCTTTCTTT.

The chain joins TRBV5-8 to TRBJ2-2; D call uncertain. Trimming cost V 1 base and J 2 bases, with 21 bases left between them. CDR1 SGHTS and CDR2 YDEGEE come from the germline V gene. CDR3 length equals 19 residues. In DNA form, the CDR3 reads TGTGCCAGCAGCTTGATGACCCTTGACACCCATTACAACACCGGGGAGCTGTTTTTT. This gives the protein CASSLMTLDTHYNTGELFF.

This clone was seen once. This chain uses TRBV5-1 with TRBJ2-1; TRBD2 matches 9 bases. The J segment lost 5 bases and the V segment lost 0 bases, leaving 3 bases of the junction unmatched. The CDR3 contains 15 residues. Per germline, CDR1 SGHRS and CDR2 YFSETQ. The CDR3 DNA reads TGCGCCAGCAGCTTGGGACTAGCGGTGAACAATGAGCAGTTCTTC. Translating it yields CASSLGLAVNNEQFF.

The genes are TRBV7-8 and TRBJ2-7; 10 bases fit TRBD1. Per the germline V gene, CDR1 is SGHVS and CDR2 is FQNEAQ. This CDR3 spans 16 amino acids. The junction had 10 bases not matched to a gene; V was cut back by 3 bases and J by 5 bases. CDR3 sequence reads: CASSFWRDRGSNEQYF. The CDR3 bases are TGTGCCAGCAGCTTCTGGAGGGACAGGGGTTCCAACGAGCAGTACTTC.

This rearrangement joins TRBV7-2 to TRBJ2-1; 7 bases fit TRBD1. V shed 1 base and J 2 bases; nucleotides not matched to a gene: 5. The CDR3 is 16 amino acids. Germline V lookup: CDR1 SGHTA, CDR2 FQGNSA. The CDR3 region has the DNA TGTGCCAGCAGCTTAGAGGGGGCGAGGACCTACAATGAGCAGTTCTTC. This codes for CASSLEGARTYNEQFF.

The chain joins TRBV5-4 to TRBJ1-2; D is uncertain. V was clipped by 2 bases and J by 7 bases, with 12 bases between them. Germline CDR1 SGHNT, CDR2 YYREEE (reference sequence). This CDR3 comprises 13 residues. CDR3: CASSLPDLSGYTF. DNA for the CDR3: TGTGCCAGCAGCTTACCGGACTTATCTGGCTACACCTTC.

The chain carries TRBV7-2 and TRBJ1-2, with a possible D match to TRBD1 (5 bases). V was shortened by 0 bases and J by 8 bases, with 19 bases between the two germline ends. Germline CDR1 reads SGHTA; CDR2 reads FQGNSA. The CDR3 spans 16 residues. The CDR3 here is CASSLAQGPRSWGYTF. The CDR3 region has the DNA TGTGCCAGCAGCTTAGCTCAGGGCCCGCGAAGTTGGGGCTACACCTTC.

The CDR3 nucleotides are TGTGCCAGCAGCGGGAACAGGGGAGTCGGCAATCAGCCCCAGCATTTT. This gives the protein CASSGNRGVGNQPQHF. This chain joins TRBV5-5 and TRBJ1-5; 7 positions agree with TRBD1. V lost 4 bases, J lost 2 bases, and 9 bases stayed unmatched. Per germline, CDR1 SGHKS and CDR2 YYEKEE (reference sequence). This CDR3 is 16 amino acids long. The full variable domain, completed using reference TRBV5-5 and TRBJ1-5, is DAGVTQSPTHLIKTRGQQVTLRCSPISGHKSVSWYQQVLGQGPQFIFQYYEKEERGRGNFPDRFSARQFPNYSSELNVNALLLGDSALYLCASSGNRGVGNQPQHFGDGTRLSIL.

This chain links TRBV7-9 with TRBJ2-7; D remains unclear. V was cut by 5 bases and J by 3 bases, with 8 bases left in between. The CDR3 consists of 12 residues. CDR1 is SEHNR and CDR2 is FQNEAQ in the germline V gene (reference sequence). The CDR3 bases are TGTGCCAGCAGCCCTCACTACTACGAGCAGTACTTC. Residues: CASSPHYYEQYF.

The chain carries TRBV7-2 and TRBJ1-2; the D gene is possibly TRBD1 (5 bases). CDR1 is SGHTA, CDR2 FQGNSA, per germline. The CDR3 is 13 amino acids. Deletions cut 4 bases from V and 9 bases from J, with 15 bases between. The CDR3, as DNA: TGTGCCAGCAGCTACCCCCTGACAGAAAGCTACACCTTC. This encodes CASSYPLTESYTF.

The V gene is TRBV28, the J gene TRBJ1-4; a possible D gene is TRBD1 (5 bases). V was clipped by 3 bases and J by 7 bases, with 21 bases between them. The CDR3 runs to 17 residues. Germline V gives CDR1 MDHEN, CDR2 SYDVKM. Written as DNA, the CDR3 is TGTGCCAGCAGTTTGAGTGAAGGGGCCTACAGAGGTGAAAAACTGTTTTTT. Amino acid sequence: CASSLSEGAYRGEKLFF.

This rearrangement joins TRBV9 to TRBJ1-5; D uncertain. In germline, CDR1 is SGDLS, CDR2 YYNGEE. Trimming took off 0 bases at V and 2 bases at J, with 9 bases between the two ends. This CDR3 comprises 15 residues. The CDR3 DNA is TGTGCCAGCAGCGTAGATGGTCAGGGCAATCAGCCCCAGCATTTT. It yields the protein CASSVDGQGNQPQHF.

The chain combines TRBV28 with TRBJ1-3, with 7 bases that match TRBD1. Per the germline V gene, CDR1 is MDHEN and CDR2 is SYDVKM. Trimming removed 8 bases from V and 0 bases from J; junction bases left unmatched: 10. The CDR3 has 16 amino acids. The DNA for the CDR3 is TGTGCCAGCGGTCTCGGACAGGTCACCTCTGGAAACACCATATATTTT. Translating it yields CASGLGQVTSGNTIYF.

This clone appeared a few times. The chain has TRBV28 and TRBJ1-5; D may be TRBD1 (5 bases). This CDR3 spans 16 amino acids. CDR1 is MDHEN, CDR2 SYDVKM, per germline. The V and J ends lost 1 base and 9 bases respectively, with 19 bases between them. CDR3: CASSLSQGLVRVPQHF. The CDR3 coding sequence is TGTGCCAGCAGTTTATCGCAGGGACTTGTGCGCGTGCCCCAGCATTTT.

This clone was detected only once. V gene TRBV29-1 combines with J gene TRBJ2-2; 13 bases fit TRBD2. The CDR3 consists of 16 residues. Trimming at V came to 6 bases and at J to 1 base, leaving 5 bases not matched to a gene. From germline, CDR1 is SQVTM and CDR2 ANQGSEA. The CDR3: CSVATSGRENTGELFF. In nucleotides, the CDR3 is TGCAGCGTGGCTACTAGCGGGAGGGAGAACACCGGGGAGCTGTTTTTT.

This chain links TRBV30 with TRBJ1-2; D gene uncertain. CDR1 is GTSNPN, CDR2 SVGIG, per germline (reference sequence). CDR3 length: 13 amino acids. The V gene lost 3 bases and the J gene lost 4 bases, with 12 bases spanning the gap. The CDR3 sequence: CAWSAQTSYGYTF. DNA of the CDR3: TGTGCCTGGAGCGCTCAGACAAGCTATGGCTACACCTTC.

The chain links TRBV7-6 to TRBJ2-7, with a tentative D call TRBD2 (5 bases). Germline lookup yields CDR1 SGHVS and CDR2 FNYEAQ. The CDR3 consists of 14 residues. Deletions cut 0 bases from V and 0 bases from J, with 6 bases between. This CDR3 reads CASSLALDSYEQYF. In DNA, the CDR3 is TGTGCCAGCAGCTTAGCACTAGACTCCTACGAGCAGTACTTC.

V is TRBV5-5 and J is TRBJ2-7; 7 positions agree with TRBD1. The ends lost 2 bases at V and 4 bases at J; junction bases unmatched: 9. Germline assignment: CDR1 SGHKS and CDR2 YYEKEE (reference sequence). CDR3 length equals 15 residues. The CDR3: CASSLRDRALYEQYF. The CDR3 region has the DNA TGTGCCAGCAGCTTACGGGACAGAGCGCTTTACGAGCAGTACTTC.